This TCR beta chain was captured by sequencing in a study of OX40 agonist ivuxolimab in advanced cancers. General study findings and limits: Among the least clonally expanded were partial responders at 0.1-3.0 mg/kg. Both CD4+ and CD8+ T cell populations in blood had undergone clonal expansion by week 6 at 0.1 to 3.0 mg/kg. More expanded clones were seen, on average, in CD8+ T cells than in CD4+.

On this clone: Its antigen is unidentified.

The V gene lost 1 base and the J gene lost 0 bases, with 6 bases spanning the gap. Germline-derived CDR1 and CDR2 are MDHEN and SYDVKM. This CDR3 has 14 residues. Autoimmune disease history or systemic immunosuppression meant exclusion. Method: immunoSEQ multiplex PCR; TCRdb's copy keeps in-frame clones and lacks some. The sample lists 60,000 or so clones; 70% to 90% were seen once. The starting material was CD4+ or CD8+ T cells sorted from blood, obtained in a trial of the OX40 agonist ivuxolimab. The genes are TRBV28 and TRBJ1-1; D not resolved. This TCR came from an adult with an advanced solid tumor such as melanoma, head and neck, liver or kidney cancer. The chain's CDR3 is CASSLLWMNTEAFF. CDR3 DNA: TGTGCCAGCAGTTTATTATGGATGAACACTGAAGCTTTCTTT.